This TCR beta chain was recorded in a study of response to subunit inactivated influenza vaccine. TCRdb used MiXCR to reprocess the RT-PCR reads, holding one entry per CDR3 protein. The repertoire holds more than 600,000 distinct CDR3 sequences, with 15% to 20% as singletons. This clonotype was counted a few times. Its specificity is not known. Study results and caveats: It was the authors' suggestion that each seasonal influenza vaccination recruits few new T cells.

The germline CDR1 and CDR2 sequences are MDHEN and SYDVKM. V lost 5 bases and J lost 0, with 11 bases in between. The CDR3 has 15 amino acids. This chain connects TRBV28 to TRBJ2-4; no firm D call. This clonotype was obtained from a man aged 45-60 years who received an inactivated influenza vaccine. The source material was PBMCs from blood, sampled around 5 days after vaccination. The CDR3 is CASSPTTLAKNIQYF. The DNA of the CDR3 is TGTGCCAGCAGTCCCACTACGCTAGCCAAAAACATTCAGTACTTC.